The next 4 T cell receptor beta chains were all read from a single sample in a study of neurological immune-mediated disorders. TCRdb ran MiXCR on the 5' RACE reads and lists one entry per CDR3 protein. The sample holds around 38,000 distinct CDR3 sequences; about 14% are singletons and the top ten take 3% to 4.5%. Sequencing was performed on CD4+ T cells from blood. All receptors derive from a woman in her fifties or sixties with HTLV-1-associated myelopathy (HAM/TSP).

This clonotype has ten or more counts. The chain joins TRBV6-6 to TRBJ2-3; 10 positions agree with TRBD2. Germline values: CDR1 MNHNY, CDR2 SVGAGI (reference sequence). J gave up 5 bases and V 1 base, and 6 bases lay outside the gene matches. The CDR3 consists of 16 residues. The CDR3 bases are TGTGCCAGCAGTTACTACAGCGGGGGGGCCGGAGATACGCAGTATTTT. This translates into CASSYYSGGAGDTQYF.

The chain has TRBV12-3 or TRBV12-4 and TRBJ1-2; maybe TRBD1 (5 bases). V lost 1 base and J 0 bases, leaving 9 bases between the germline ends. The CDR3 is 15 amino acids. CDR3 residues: CASSLGQSANYGYTF. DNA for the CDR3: TGTGCCAGCAGTTTAGGACAGTCAGCTAACTATGGCTACACCTTC.

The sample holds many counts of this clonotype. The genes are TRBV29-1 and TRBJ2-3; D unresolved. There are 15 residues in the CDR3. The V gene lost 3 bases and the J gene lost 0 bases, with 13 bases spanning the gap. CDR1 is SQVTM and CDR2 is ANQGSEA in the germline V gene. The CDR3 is CSVDRSETSTDTQYF. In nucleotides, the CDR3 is TGCAGCGTTGACAGGTCAGAAACTAGCACAGATACGCAGTATTTT.

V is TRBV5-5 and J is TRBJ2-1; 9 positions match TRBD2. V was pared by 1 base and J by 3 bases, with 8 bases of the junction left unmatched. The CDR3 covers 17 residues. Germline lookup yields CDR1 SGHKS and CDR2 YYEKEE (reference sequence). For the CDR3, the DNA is TGTGCCAGCAGCTTGAGCGGGAGGACCAGATACTACAATGAGCAGTTCTTC. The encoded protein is CASSLSGRTRYYNEQFF.